The rows below give T cell receptor beta chains drawn from one sample of a study of tumor and adjacent non-tumor tissue in lung cancer. TCRdb called the multiplex PCR reads again in MiXCR, with one record for every CDR3 protein. The data show more than 55,000 distinct CDR3 sequences, more than 55% seen once. Sequencing used distant non-tumor lung tissue. These TCRs come from a man between 65 and 85 years old with non-small cell lung cancer. Both conserved end residues are part of each CDR3. The D gene is left open where the match is weak. The size field is filled for only some rows; it gives once, few, many or a size class.

J gene,clone size,D gene,V gene,CDR3 DNA,CDR3 protein
TRBJ2-7,many,TRBD1,TRBV25-1,TGTGCCAGCAGGGGACAGGGGGCCTCCTACGAGCAGTACTTC,CASRGQGASYEQYF
TRBJ2-2,NA,NA,TRBV12-3/TRBV12-4,TGTACCAGCAGTGACCACCTGGGGGGCACAGGTACCGGGGAGCTGTTTTTT,CTSSDHLGGTGTGELFF
TRBJ2-7,NA,NA,TRBV12-3/TRBV12-4,TGTGCCAGCAGTTTAGGATTCTACGAGCAGTGCTTC,CASSLGFYEQCF
TRBJ2-3,medium-sized,NA,TRBV11-2,TGTGCCAGCAGCTTGCATGGTGATACGCAGTATTTT,CASSLHGDTQYF
TRBJ1-6,NA,TRBD1,TRBV7-9,TGTGCCAGCAGCCCTGGGACAGGCCAGAGCTCCTATAATTCACCCCTCCACTTT,CASSPGTGQSSYNSPLHF
TRBJ2-1,many,NA,TRBV10-3,TGTGCCATCAGGCTAGCCACCAATGAGCAGTTCTTC,CAIRLATNEQFF
TRBJ2-7,few,NA,TRBV6-5,TGTGCCAGTACCCTCATGGGGGGTACGGAGCAGTACTTC,CASTLMGGTEQYF
TRBJ2-3,NA,NA,TRBV11-2,TGTGCCAGGATCCCCCTCTTAACAGATACGCAGTGTTTT,CARIPLLTDTQCF
TRBJ2-7,NA,NA,TRBV4-2,TGTGCCAACAGCCCGGGAGTTCTTCGCGAGCAGAACTTC,CANSPGVLREQNF
TRBJ2-2,NA,NA,TRBV6-5,TGTGCCAGCAGTCAGCCCGAAAGCTGGGGCATAGCCGGGGAACTGTTTTTT,CASSQPESWGIAGELFF
TRBJ1-6,few,NA,TRBV30,TGTGCCTGGAGTGTGGGCAGGGAAGGATCACCCCTCCACTTT,CAWSVGREGSPLHF
TRBJ2-1,few,TRBD2,TRBV10-2,TGCACCAGCAGTGAGACTAGCGGTCACAATGAGCAGTTCTTC,CTSSETSGHNEQFF
TRBJ2-7,few,NA,TRBV20-1,TGCAGTGCTAGAGAATGGGACGAAGCCTACAAGCAGTACTTC,CSAREWDEAYKQYF
TRBJ2-7,NA,NA,TRBV3-1,TGTGCCAGCAGCCGTGGGAATTCGAGGGAGCAGTACTTC,CASSRGNSREQYF